These T cell receptor beta chains were read from a single sample in a study of cytomegalovirus exposure and HLA in healthy donors. Sequenced by immunoSEQ multiplex PCR; TCRdb stores in-frame clones only, minus some. The sample consists of about 140,000 clones, 75% of them appearing once. Sequenced material: PBMCs. The receptors here all came from a young man in good health and CMV-seropositive. Both conserved end residues are part of each CDR3. D genes are given only for firm matches. Rows may omit the clone size; those that give it use once, few, many or a size class.

v_gene	abundance	j_gene	d_gene	CDR3aa	CDR3nt
TRBV27	-	TRBJ2-3	TRBD1	CASSSTWTGSTDTQYF	TGTGCCAGCAGTTCGACATGGACAGGAAGCACAGATACGCAGTATTTT
TRBV30	-	TRBJ2-7	-	CAAGLGHELYEQYF	TGTGCCGCCGGTCTGGGACACGAACTCTACGAGCAGTACTTC
TRBV11-3	-	TRBJ2-1	-	CASSLGAGSGEQFF	TGTGCCAGCAGCTTAGGGGCGGGATCGGGTGAGCAGTTCTTC
TRBV27	-	TRBJ1-1	-	CASNFGGFGMNTEAFF	TGTGCCAGCAACTTTGGGGGGTTTGGTATGAACACTGAAGCTTTCTTT
TRBV9	-	TRBJ2-2	TRBD2	CASRGLDLTGELFF	TGTGCCAGCAGGGGACTAGATCTCACCGGGGAGCTGTTTTTT
TRBV5-1	-	TRBJ2-7	-	CASSLGGSSYEQYF	TGCGCCAGCAGCTTGGGAGGATCATCCTACGAGCAGTACTTC
TRBV6-5	-	TRBJ2-3	-	CASSFALTSTDTQYF	TGTGCCAGCAGTTTTGCGTTGACTAGCACAGATACGCAGTATTTT
TRBV2	-	TRBJ2-1	TRBD1	CASTEQGSYNEQFF	TGTGCCAGCACCGAACAGGGGAGCTACAATGAGCAGTTCTTC
TRBV7-3	-	TRBJ2-7	TRBD2	CASSLGPAGYYEQYF	TGTGCCAGCAGCTTAGGCCCAGCGGGGTACTACGAGCAGTACTTC
TRBV28	-	TRBJ2-1	-	CASRIPSPSQGTSYNEQFF	TGTGCCAGCCGAATCCCCAGCCCAAGCCAGGGAACTTCCTACAATGAGCAGTTCTTC
TRBV28	few	TRBJ2-1	-	CASRPGGSYNEQFF	TGTGCCAGCAGACCCGGGGGATCCTACAATGAGCAGTTCTTC
TRBV7-8	-	TRBJ2-7	TRBD2	CASSPDSSGGSYEQYF	TGTGCCAGCAGCCCCGACTCTAGCGGAGGCTCCTACGAGCAGTACTTC
TRBV18	once	TRBJ1-1	-	CASSPPRVQAFF	TGTGCCAGCTCACCACCCAGGGTGCAGGCTTTCTTT
TRBV6-4	-	TRBJ2-1	-	CASSEDLPTVQFF	TGTGCCAGCAGTGAAGATCTCCCAACGGTGCAGTTCTTC
TRBV19	few	TRBJ1-2	-	CASSSRDANYGYTF	TGTGCCAGTAGTTCCCGAGATGCGAACTATGGCTACACCTTC
TRBV29-1	-	TRBJ1-1	-	CSVKGTEAFF	TGCAGCGTTAAGGGGACTGAAGCTTTCTTT
TRBV4-1	few	TRBJ1-6	TRBD1	CASSQEPTGSGPLHF	TGCGCCAGCAGCCAAGAGCCGACAGGGTCGGGCCCCCTCCACTTT
TRBV7-9	-	TRBJ1-4	-	CASSLVAGQGEKLFF	TGTGCCAGCAGCTTAGTCGCAGGGCAAGGCGAAAAACTGTTTTTT
TRBV29-1	-	TRBJ2-1	TRBD2	CSVAGTRLSYNEQFF	TGCAGCGTTGCCGGGACTAGATTATCCTACAATGAGCAGTTCTTC
TRBV7-9	-	TRBJ2-7	-	CASSPLPGEQYF	TGTGCCAGCAGCCCTCTCCCCGGCGAGCAGTACTTC
TRBV29-1	-	TRBJ1-2	-	CSVEAQGNYGYTF	TGCAGCGTTGAGGCGCAGGGCAACTATGGCTACACCTTC
TRBV19	-	TRBJ2-7	TRBD2	CASRWTSGTYEQYF	TGTGCCAGTAGATGGACTAGCGGCACCTACGAGCAGTACTTC
TRBV27	-	TRBJ2-7	-	CASSGGGLYEQYF	TGTGCCAGCAGTGGGGGGGGGCTCTACGAGCAGTACTTC
TRBV5-1	-	TRBJ2-7	-	CASSLGDGIYEQYF	TGCGCCAGCAGCTTGGGCGACGGGATCTACGAGCAGTACTTC
TRBV28	-	TRBJ1-5	-	CASSRTDKSNQPQHF	TGTGCCAGCAGTCGGACAGATAAGAGCAATCAGCCCCAGCATTTT
TRBV28	-	TRBJ2-7	-	CASRPAMTKVEQYF	TGTGCCAGCAGACCGGCCATGACAAAGGTCGAGCAGTACTTC
TRBV28	-	TRBJ1-2	TRBD1	CASSPRAPGGGGGGYTF	TGTGCCAGCAGCCCAAGGGCCCCGGGAGGGGGCGGCGGTGGCTACACCTTC
TRBV7-9	-	TRBJ2-1	TRBD2	CASSPFSGTNNEQFF	TGTGCCAGCAGCCCGTTCTCCGGGACTAACAATGAGCAGTTCTTC
TRBV2	-	TRBJ1-2	TRBD1	CASSDRVPKGGGYTF	TGTGCCAGCAGCGACAGGGTTCCGAAAGGTGGTGGCTACACCTTC
TRBV7-9	-	TRBJ2-1	-	CASSLDARLYNEQFF	TGTGCCAGCAGCTTAGATGCTAGGCTCTACAATGAGCAGTTCTTC
TRBV29-1	-	TRBJ2-7	TRBD2	CSVSPGLATYEQYF	TGCAGCGTTTCACCGGGACTAGCGACATACGAGCAGTACTTC
TRBV7-6	-	TRBJ1-1	-	CASSLEQTNTEAFF	TGTGCCAGCAGCTTAGAACAGACAAACACTGAAGCTTTCTTT
TRBV21-1	-	TRBJ2-1	-	CASSTIGGGEQFF	TGTGCCAGCAGCACCATCGGGGGGGGTGAGCAGTTCTTC
TRBV4-1	-	TRBJ2-7	-	CASSQFPNRRLGGKQYF	TGCGCCAGCAGCCAATTTCCGAATCGGAGGCTTGGAGGTAAGCAGTACTTC
TRBV5-1	few	TRBJ2-5	TRBD2	CASSLAGLAVQETQYF	TGCGCCAGCAGCTTGGCGGGACTAGCGGTGCAAGAGACCCAGTACTTC
TRBV19	-	TRBJ1-2	TRBD1	CASSIIPSLPGQGSDGYTF	TGTGCCAGTAGTATCATCCCTTCTCTTCCGGGACAGGGTAGTGATGGCTACACCTTC
TRBV15	-	TRBJ2-7	TRBD1	CATSRSPLTDRGQYF	TGTGCCACCAGCAGATCCCCTTTGACAGACAGGGGACAGTACTTC
TRBV6-1	few	TRBJ2-7	-	CASSRDSFYEQYF	TGTGCCAGCTCTCGGGACTCTTTCTACGAGCAGTACTTC
TRBV7-8	once	TRBJ2-3	TRBD2	CAVIPSGRAGDTQYF	TGTGCCGTGATTCCTAGCGGGAGGGCCGGGGATACGCAGTATTTT
TRBV27	-	TRBJ2-5	TRBD1	CASSPRTGVGETQYF	TGTGCCAGCAGTCCTCGGACAGGGGTAGGGGAGACCCAGTACTTC
TRBV9	-	TRBJ1-3	-	CASSASGTPGNTIYF	TGTGCCAGCAGCGCGTCCGGGACACCTGGAAACACCATATATTTT
TRBV19	-	TRBJ2-3	TRBD2	CASSLGAGGPRTDTQYF	TGTGCCAGTAGCCTCGGGGCGGGAGGGCCCCGCACAGATACGCAGTATTTT
TRBV5-4	-	TRBJ1-1	-	CASSLAARNTEAFF	TGTGCCAGCAGCTTGGCCGCCAGGAACACTGAAGCTTTCTTT
TRBV6-5	-	TRBJ1-6	-	CASSSGRTRNSPLHF	TGTGCCAGCAGCTCGGGGAGGACTCGCAATTCACCCCTCCACTTT
TRBV27	-	TRBJ2-7	TRBD1	CASSPGTGVRYEQYF	TGTGCCAGCAGTCCCGGGACAGGGGTCCGATACGAGCAGTACTTC
TRBV29-1	-	TRBJ1-1	-	CSVDSAWSRTEAFF	TGCAGCGTTGATTCTGCGTGGAGCCGCACTGAAGCTTTCTTT